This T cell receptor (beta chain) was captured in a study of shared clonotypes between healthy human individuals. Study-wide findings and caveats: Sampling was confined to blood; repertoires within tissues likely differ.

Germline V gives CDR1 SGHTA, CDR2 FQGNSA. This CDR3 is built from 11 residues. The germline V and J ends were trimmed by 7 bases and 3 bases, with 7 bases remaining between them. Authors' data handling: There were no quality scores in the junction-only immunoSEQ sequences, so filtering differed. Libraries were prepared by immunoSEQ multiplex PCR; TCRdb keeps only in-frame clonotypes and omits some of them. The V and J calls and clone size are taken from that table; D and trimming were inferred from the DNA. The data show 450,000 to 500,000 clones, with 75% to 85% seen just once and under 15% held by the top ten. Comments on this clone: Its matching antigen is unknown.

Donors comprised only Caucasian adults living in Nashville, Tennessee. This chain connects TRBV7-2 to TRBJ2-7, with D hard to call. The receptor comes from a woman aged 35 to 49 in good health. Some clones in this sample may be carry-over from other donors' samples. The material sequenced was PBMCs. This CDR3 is CASTQNYEQYF. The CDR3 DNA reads TGTGCCAGCACCCAAAACTACGAGCAGTACTTC.